Detailed here is one T cell receptor (beta chain). Its antigen is as yet unknown. Some clones are missing from TCRdb's copy, which holds only in-frame ones; the method was immunoSEQ multiplex PCR. The repertoire has some 100,000 clones, around 89% of them found once; the top ten carry about 1.7%. The sample comes from a study of cytomegalovirus exposure and HLA in healthy donors. This CDR3 contains 16 residues. V was pared by 5 bases and J by 6 bases, with 19 bases between. Germline V gene sequence: CDR1 SGHNT, CDR2 YENEEA. The study's findings and limits: Rare TCR sequences predominated, though certain public TCRs were found in many donors. As confirmed in vitro, a few CMV-associated chains were specific for CMV antigens.

The receptor's source is a young man in good health and CMV-seronegative. V and J are TRBV11-3 and TRBJ2-2, with D tentatively TRBD2 (6 bases). The sequenced material came from PBMCs. CDR3 DNA sequence: TGTGCCAGCAGCCCCGGGAGTAGGACTGCTCCCGGGGAGCTGTTTTTT. It encodes CASSPGSRTAPGELFF.